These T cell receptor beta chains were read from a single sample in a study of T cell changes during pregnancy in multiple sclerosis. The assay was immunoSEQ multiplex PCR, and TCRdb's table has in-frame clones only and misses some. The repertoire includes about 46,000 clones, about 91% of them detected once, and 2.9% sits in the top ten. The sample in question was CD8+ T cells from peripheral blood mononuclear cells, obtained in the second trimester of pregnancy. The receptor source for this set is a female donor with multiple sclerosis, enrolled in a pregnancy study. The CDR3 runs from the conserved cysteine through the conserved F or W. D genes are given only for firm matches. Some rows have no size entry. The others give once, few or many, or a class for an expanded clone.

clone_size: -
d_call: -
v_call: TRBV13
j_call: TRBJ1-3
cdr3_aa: CASSLLDSSGNTIYF
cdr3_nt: TGTGCCAGCAGCTTATTGGACAGCTCTGGAAACACCATATATTTT

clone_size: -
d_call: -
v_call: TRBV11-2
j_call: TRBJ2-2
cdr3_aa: CASSLIQGGTSGLFF
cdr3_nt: TGTGCCAGCAGCTTAATCCAGGGTGGCACGAGTGGGCTGTTTTTT

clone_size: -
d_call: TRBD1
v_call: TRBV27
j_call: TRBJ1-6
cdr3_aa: CASSSGTGVSPLHF
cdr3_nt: TGTGCCAGCAGTTCCGGGACAGGGGTTTCACCCCTCCACTTT

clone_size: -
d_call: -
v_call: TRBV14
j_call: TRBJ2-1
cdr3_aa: CASSPPSEDRLYNEQFF
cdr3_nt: TGTGCCAGCAGCCCCCCCTCGGAGGACAGACTCTACAATGAGCAGTTCTTC

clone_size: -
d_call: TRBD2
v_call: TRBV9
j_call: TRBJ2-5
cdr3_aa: CASGTGGETQYF
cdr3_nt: TGTGCCAGTGGGACCGGGGGGGAGACCCAGTACTTC

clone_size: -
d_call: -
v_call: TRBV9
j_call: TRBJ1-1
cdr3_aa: CASSVAGTEAFF
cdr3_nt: TGTGCCAGCAGCGTAGCGGGTACTGAAGCTTTCTTT

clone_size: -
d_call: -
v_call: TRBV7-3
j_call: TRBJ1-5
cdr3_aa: CASSLTRAKPQHF
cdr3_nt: TGTGCCAGCAGCTTGACAAGAGCCAAGCCCCAGCATTTT

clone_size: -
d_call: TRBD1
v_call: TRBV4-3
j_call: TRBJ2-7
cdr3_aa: CASRAGTGGGYEQYF
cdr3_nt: TGCGCCAGCAGGGCCGGGACAGGGGGCGGCTACGAGCAGTACTTC

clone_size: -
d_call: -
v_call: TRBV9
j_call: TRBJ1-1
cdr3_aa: CASRKAGDEAFF
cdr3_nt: TGTGCCAGCAGAAAGGCGGGGGATGAAGCTTTCTTT

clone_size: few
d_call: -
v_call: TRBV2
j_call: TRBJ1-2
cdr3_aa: CASSERGSYGYTF
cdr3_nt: TGTGCCAGCAGTGAACGGGGGTCTTATGGCTACACCTTC

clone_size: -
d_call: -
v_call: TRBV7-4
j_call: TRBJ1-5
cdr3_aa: CASSLVDSSNQPQHF
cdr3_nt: TGTGCCAGCAGCTTAGTAGATTCTAGCAATCAGCCCCAGCATTTT

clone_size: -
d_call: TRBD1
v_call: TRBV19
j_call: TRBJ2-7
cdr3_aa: CASSPTTGDTYF
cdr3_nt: TGTGCCAGTAGTCCAACGACAGGGGATACGTACTTC

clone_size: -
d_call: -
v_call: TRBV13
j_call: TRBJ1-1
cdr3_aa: CASIEGDKNTEAFF
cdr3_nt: TGTGCCAGCATCGAAGGGGATAAGAACACTGAAGCTTTCTTT

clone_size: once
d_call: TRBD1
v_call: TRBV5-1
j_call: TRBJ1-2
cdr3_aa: CASSLGDRENYGYTF
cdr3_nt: TGCGCCAGCAGCTTGGGGGACAGGGAGAACTATGGCTACACCTTC

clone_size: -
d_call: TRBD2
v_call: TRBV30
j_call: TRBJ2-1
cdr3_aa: CAWRRRVAGGYNEQFF
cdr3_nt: TGTGCCTGGAGGAGGAGGGTAGCGGGGGGATACAATGAGCAGTTCTTC

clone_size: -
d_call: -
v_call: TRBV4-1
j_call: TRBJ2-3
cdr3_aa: CASSQESYTQYF
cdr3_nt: TGCGCCAGCAGCCAAGAATCCTATACGCAGTATTTT

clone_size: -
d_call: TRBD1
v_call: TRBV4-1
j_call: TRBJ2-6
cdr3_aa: CASTQGDGANVLTF
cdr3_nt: TGCGCCAGCACACAGGGGGACGGGGCCAACGTCCTGACTTTC

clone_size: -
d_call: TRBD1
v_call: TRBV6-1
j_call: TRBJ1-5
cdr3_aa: CASGTGGTAQPQHF
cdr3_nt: TGTGCCAGCGGGACAGGAGGGACGGCTCAGCCCCAGCATTTT

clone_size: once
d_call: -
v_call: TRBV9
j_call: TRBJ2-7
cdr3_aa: CASSPRPGALYEQYF
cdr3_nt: TGTGCCAGCAGCCCGAGGCCGGGAGCGCTCTACGAGCAGTACTTC

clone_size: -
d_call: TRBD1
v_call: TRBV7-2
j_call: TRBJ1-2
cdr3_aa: CASRSDRLFYGYTF
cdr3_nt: TGTGCCAGCAGATCGGACAGGTTATTCTATGGCTACACCTTC

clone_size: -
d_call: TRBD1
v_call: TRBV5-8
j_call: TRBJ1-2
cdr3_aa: CASSSDRVYGYTF
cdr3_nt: TGTGCCAGCAGCTCGGACAGGGTCTATGGCTACACCTTC

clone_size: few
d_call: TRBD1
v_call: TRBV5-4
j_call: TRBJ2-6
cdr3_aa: CASSSTGDANVLTF
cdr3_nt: TGTGCCAGCAGCTCCACAGGGGACGCCAACGTCCTGACTTTC

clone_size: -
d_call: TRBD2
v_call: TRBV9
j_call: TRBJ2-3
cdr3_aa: CASSPMGGVDTQYF
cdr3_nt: TGTGCCAGCAGCCCCATGGGGGGGGTAGATACGCAGTATTTT

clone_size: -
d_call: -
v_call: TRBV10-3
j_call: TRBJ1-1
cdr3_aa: CAISEGGRDTEAFF
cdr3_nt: TGTGCCATCAGTGAAGGGGGGAGGGACACTGAAGCTTTCTTT

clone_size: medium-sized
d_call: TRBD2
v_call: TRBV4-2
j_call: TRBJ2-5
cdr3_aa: CASSQERGGQETQYF
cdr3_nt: TGTGCCAGCAGCCAAGAGCGGGGGGGCCAAGAGACCCAGTACTTC

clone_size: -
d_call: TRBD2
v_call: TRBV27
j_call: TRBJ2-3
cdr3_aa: CASSLQGTSGITDTQYF
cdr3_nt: TGTGCCAGCAGTTTACAAGGGACTAGCGGAATCACAGATACGCAGTATTTT

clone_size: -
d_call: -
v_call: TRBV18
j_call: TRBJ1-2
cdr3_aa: CASSPAPRVTNYGYTF
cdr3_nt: TGTGCCAGCTCACCAGCCCCCAGGGTAACTAACTATGGCTACACCTTC

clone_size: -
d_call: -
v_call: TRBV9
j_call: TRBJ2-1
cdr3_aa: CASSSPRGAGHEQFF
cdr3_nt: TGTGCCAGCAGCTCACCCAGGGGGGCCGGGCATGAGCAGTTCTTC

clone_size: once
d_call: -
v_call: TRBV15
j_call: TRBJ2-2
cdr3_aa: CATSSFRGPNTGELFF
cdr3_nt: TGTGCCACCAGCTCCTTTAGGGGCCCCAACACCGGGGAGCTGTTTTTT

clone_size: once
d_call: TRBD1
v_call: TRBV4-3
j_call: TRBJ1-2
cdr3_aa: CASSPDRGRSSGYTF
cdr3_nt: TGCGCCAGCAGCCCGGACAGGGGACGAAGTAGTGGCTACACCTTC

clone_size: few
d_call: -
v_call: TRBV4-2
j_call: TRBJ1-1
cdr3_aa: CASSQGGVNTEAFF
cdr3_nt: TGTGCCAGCAGCCAAGGGGGAGTGAACACTGAAGCTTTCTTT

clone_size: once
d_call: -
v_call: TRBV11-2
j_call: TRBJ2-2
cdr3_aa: CASSTGGELFF
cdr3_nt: TGTGCCAGCAGCACGGGGGGGGAGCTGTTTTTT

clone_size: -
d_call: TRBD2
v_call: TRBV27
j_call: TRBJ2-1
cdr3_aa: CASSLAGSNEQFF
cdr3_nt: TGTGCCAGCAGTCTAGCGGGTTCGAATGAGCAGTTCTTC

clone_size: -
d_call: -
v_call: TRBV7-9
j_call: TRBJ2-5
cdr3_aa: CASSSDYGETQYF
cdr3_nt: TGTGCCAGCAGCTCGGACTACGGGGAGACCCAGTACTTC

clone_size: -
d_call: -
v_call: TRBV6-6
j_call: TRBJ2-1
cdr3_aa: CASTHAPRGDEQFF
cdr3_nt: TGTGCCAGCACCCACGCCCCCAGGGGCGATGAGCAGTTCTTC

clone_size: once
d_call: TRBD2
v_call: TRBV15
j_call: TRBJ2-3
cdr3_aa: CATSREISELAGGLDTQYF
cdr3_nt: TGTGCCACCAGCAGAGAAATCAGCGAGCTAGCGGGGGGGCTTGATACGCAGTATTTT

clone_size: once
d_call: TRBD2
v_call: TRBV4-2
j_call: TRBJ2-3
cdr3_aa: CASSQEFLGGGVTDTQYF
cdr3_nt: TGTGCCAGCAGCCAAGAGTTCCTTGGCGGGGGGGTCACAGATACGCAGTATTTT

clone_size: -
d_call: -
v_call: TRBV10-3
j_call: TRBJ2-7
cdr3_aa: CAISEGTPAGSYEQYF
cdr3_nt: TGTGCCATCAGTGAGGGCACCCCGGCGGGTTCCTACGAGCAGTACTTC

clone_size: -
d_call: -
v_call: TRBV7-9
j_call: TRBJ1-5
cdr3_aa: CASSLVTSGDQPQHF
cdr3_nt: TGTGCCAGCAGCTTAGTGACCTCAGGGGACCAGCCCCAGCATTTT

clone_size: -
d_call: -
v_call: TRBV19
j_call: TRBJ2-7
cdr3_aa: CASSIGVPIYEQYF
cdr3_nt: TGTGCCAGTAGTATAGGCGTTCCGATCTACGAGCAGTACTTC

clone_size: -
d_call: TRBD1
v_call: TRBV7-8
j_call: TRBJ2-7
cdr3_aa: CASSLVQGALYEQYF
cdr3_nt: TGTGCCAGCAGCTTAGTACAGGGGGCCCTTTACGAGCAGTACTTC

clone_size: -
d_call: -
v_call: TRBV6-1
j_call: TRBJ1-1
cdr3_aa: CASSERESTEAFF
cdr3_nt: TGTGCCAGCAGTGAAAGGGAGAGCACTGAAGCTTTCTTT

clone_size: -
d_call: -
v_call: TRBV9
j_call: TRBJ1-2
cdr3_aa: CASSVASFNYGYTF
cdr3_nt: TGTGCCAGCAGCGTAGCCTCTTTTAACTATGGCTACACCTTC

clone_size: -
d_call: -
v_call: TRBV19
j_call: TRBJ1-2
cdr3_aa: CASSGPPGGLNYGYTF
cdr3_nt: TGTGCCAGTAGTGGCCCTCCCGGGGGTTTGAACTATGGCTACACCTTC

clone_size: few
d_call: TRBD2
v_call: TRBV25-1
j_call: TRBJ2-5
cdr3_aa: CATGTSGDQETQYF
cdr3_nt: TGTGCCACCGGGACTAGCGGGGACCAAGAGACCCAGTACTTC

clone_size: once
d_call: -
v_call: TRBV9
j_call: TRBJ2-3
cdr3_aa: CASTEGVTDTQYF
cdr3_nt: TGTGCCAGCACCGAGGGGGTCACAGATACGCAGTATTTT

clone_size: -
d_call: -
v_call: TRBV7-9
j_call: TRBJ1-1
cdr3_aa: CASLEGGSEAFF
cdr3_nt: TGTGCCAGCCTGGAGGGTGGCAGTGAAGCTTTCTTT

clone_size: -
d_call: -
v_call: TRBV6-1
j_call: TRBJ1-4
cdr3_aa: CASSEELTGSDNEKLFF
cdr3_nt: TGTGCCAGCAGTGAGGAGCTAACAGGGTCCGATAATGAAAAACTGTTTTTT

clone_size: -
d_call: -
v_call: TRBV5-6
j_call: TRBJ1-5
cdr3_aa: CASSLGRSQPQHF
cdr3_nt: TGTGCCAGCAGCTTGGGAAGGAGTCAGCCCCAGCATTTT

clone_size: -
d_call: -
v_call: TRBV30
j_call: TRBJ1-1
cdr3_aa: CAWRDPGHRNTEAFF
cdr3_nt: TGTGCCTGGAGGGACCCGGGACACAGGAACACTGAAGCTTTCTTT

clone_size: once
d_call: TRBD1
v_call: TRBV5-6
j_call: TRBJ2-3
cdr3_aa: CASSPRQGADTQYF
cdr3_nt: TGTGCCAGCAGCCCGAGACAGGGGGCAGATACGCAGTATTTT

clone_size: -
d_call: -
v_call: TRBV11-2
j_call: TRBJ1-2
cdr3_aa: CASSLAPTTGYGYTF
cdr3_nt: TGTGCCAGCAGCTTAGCCCCCACAACAGGGTACGGCTACACCTTC

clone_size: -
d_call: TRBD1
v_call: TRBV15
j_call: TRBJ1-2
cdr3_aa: CATSSIKGTGGTHGYTF
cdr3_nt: TGTGCCACCAGCAGCATCAAAGGGACAGGGGGAACCCATGGCTACACCTTC

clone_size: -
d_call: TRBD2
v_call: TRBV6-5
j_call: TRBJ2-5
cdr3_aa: CASTPAGGAQETQYF
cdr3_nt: TGTGCCAGCACCCCCGCGGGGGGGGCCCAAGAGACCCAGTACTTC

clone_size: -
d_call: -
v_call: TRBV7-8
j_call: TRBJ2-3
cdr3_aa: CASSPQGGADTQYF
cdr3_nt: TGTGCCAGCAGCCCGCAGGGGGGAGCAGATACGCAGTATTTT

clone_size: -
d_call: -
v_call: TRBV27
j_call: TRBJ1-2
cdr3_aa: CASSFKTGVYGYTF
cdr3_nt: TGTGCCAGCAGTTTTAAGACAGGCGTCTATGGCTACACCTTC

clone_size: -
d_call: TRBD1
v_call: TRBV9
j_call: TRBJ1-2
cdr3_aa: CASSGDRGANYGYTF
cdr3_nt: TGTGCCAGCAGCGGAGACAGGGGAGCTAACTATGGCTACACCTTC

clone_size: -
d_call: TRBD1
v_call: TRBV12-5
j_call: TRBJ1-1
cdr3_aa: CASVPGGNTEAFF
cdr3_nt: TGTGCTAGTGTGCCAGGGGGGAACACTGAAGCTTTCTTT